The source of this TCR beta chain is a study of T cell clonotyping in hematopoietic cell transplantation. Study findings and constraints: Few recipient clonotypes overlapped donors; over 95% were de novo at given depth. Broader posttransplant TCR repertoire diversity was predicted by graft donor and pretransplant recipient Inverse Simpson Index values.

Data came from immunoSEQ multiplex PCR; TCRdb stores just in-frame clones and leaves some out. Found here are about 41,000 clones, 95% of them singletons; the top ten hold 0.85% to 1%. With 0 bases clipped from V and 6 bases from J, the junction kept 8 bases outside the gene matches. CDR1 and CDR2 (germline): SGHRS, YFSETQ. The CDR3 covers 17 residues. On this clone: Antigen specificity is unknown.

This chain uses TRBV5-1 with TRBJ2-1; 11 bases line up with TRBD2. This clonotype originated in a man younger than 40 in good health. Some clones in this sample may be carry-over from other donors' samples. What was sequenced was peripheral blood mononuclear cells. CDR3 sequence: CASSLVLAGGYVNEQFF. The CDR3 nucleotides read TGCGCCAGCAGCTTGGTCCTAGCGGGGGGATACGTCAATGAGCAGTTCTTC.